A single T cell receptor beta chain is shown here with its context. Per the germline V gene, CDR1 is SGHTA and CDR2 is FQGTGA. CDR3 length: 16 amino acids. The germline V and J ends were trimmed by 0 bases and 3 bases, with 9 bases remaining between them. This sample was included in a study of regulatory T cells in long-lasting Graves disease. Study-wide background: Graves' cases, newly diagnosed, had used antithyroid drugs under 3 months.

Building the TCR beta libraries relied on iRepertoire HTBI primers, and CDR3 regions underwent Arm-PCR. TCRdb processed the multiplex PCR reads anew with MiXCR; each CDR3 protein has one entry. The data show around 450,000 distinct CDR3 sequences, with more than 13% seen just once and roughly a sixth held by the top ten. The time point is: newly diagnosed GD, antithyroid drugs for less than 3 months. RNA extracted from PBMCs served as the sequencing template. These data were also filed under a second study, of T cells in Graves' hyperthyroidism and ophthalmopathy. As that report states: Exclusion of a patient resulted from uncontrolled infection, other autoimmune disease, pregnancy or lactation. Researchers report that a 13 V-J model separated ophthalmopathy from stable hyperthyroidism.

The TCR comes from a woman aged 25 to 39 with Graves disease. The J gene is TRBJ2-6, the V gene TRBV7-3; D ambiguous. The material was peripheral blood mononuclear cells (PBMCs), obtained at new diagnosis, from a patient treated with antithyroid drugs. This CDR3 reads CASSLTLGNGANVLTF. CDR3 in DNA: TGTGCCAGCAGCTTAACGTTGGGTAATGGGGCCAACGTCCTGACTTTC.